One sample yielded the 24 T cell receptor beta chains listed below, sequenced in a study of long-term antiretroviral therapy in people with HIV. The authors ran the immunoSEQ assay, v3.0, at survey level. TCRdb keeps only in-frame clones here, not all; method: immunoSEQ multiplex PCR. The data contain about 23,000 clones, over 70% of them seen just once; the ten biggest clones take up about 14%. Sequenced here: unsorted PBMCs, sampled 4.2 to 4.5 years after starting antiretroviral therapy. These receptors all come from a man aged 30 to 39 with HIV.

V usage is TRBV27 and J usage is TRBJ1-2; 9 bases line up with TRBD1. Germline values: CDR1 MNHEY, CDR2 SMNVEV (reference sequence). This CDR3 has 14 residues. V gave up 5 bases and J gave up 6 bases; unmatched junction bases: 7. As DNA, the CDR3 is TGTGCCAGCAGTCCCGGGACAGGGTTTAATGGCTACACCTTC. It yields the protein CASSPGTGFNGYTF.

Only a few counts were recorded for this clone. This sequence joins TRBV11-2 and TRBJ2-2, with D possibly TRBD2 on 6 matching bases. The V gene's germline CDR1 is SGHAT and CDR2 FQNNGV. Trimming left V 4 bases short and J 9 bases short, with 18 bases between. This CDR3 has 15 residues. CDR3 residues: CASSSIAEGRRELFF. The CDR3 nucleotides read TGTGCCAGCAGCTCCATAGCGGAAGGGCGGCGGGAGCTGTTTTTT.

This clone was counted a single time. This chain links TRBV4-3 with TRBJ2-7; perhaps TRBD2 as D (6 bases). V lost 4 bases, J lost 2 bases, and 21 bases lay in between. Germline lookup yields CDR1 LGHNA and CDR2 YSLEER. This CDR3 is 17 amino acids long. The CDR3 DNA follows: TGCGCCAGCAGCCTCAAGACGGGGGAAGAGGCCGCCTACGAGCAGTACTTC. Translation: CASSLKTGEEAAYEQYF.

The chain recombines TRBV5-1 with TRBJ2-1, with D possibly being TRBD1 (6 bases). The V end lost 4 bases, the J end lost 6 bases, and 14 bases lay between the germline ends. The CDR3 spans 14 residues. Germline V lookup: CDR1 SGHRS, CDR2 YFSETQ. CDR3 sequence reads: CASSQQGALNEQFF. CDR3 nucleotide sequence: TGCGCCAGCAGCCAACAGGGAGCCCTCAATGAGCAGTTCTTC.

This clone was seen only a few times. The V gene is TRBV21-1, the J gene TRBJ1-2; the DNA was not used to check the table's D call, TRBD1. TRBV21-1 is a documented pseudogene. The CDR3 consists of 17 residues. The CDR3 DNA is TGTGCCAGCAGCAATAGGGGAGCAGGGGCCTCCGACTATGGCTACACCTTC. Translation: CASSNRGAGASDYGYTF.

The V call is TRBV13, the J call TRBJ1-2; TRBD1 agrees at 9 bases. This CDR3 spans 18 amino acids. Germline assignment: CDR1 PRHDT and CDR2 FYEKMQ (reference sequence). V was pared by 0 bases and J by 2 bases, with 10 bases of the junction left unmatched. The CDR3 sequence: CASSLGEKTGTGNYGYTF. CDR3 nucleotides: TGTGCCAGCAGCTTAGGAGAGAAAACCGGGACAGGGAACTATGGCTACACCTTC.

J is TRBJ1-2 and V is TRBV11-2; 7 bases are shared with TRBD1. The CDR3 loop spans 13 amino acids. J gave up 7 bases and V 3 bases, and 5 bases lay outside the gene matches. The germline gives CDR1 SGHAT, CDR2 FQNNGV. In nucleotides, the CDR3 is TGTGCCAGCAGCTTGACAGGGCGGAGTGGCTACACCTTC. It is translated as CASSLTGRSGYTF.

The gene calls are TRBV10-3 and TRBJ1-2; 8 positions match TRBD1. The CDR3 spans 14 residues. Germline V CDR1 and CDR2: ENHRY, SYGVKD. V lost 2 bases, J lost 6 bases, and 5 bases stayed unmatched. As DNA, the CDR3 is TGTGCCATCAGTGAGGGACAGGGCCTCGATGGCTACACCTTC. It codes for CAISEGQGLDGYTF.

As DNA, the CDR3 is TGTGCCAGCAGACTTCCGGGACAGAGGGCAGGAGGCTACACCTTC. Translation: CASRLPGQRAGGYTF. V is TRBV11-2 and J is TRBJ1-2; the match to TRBD1 covers 7 bases. CDR1 SGHAT and CDR2 FQNNGV come from the germline V gene. J lost 8 bases, V lost 6 bases, and 15 bases had no gene match. The CDR3 is 15 residues long.

The CDR3 region is CASSQDSGGGTEAFF. The CDR3 coding sequence is TGTGCCAGCAGCCAAGATAGTGGGGGGGGCACTGAAGCTTTCTTT. This chain uses TRBV4-2 with TRBJ1-1, with D maybe TRBD1 (5 bases). Germline assignment: CDR1 LGHNA and CDR2 YNFKEQ. The CDR3 has 15 amino acids. V lost 0 bases and J 4 bases, leaving 12 bases between the germline ends.

This clone was picked up a small number of times. The rearrangement joins TRBV12-5 to TRBJ1-2, with a weak D call TRBD1 (6 bases). The V gene lost 1 base and the J gene lost 1 base, with 7 bases spanning the gap. The CDR3 runs to 14 residues. Looked up from germline, CDR1 is LGHNT and CDR2 is FRNRAP. CDR3 coding DNA: TGTGCTAGTGGTTTGGAGGGGGGTAACTATGGCTACACCTTC. It specifies CASGLEGGNYGYTF.

The chain joins TRBV25-1 to TRBJ1-1; no reliable D call. Germline values: CDR1 MGHDK, CDR2 SYGVNS. The CDR3 is 14 amino acids. V was pared by 4 bases and J by 1 base, with 10 bases between. The DNA of the CDR3 is TGTGCCAGCAGTGCCCGACCGAAGAACACTGAAGCTTTCTTT. Translated: CASSARPKNTEAFF.

The V gene is TRBV7-3, the J gene TRBJ2-5; 8 bases line up with TRBD1. Germline values: CDR1 SGHTA, CDR2 FQGTGA. With V trimmed by 3 bases and J by 5 bases, 5 bases remained unmatched. The CDR3 is 14 amino acids. The CDR3 bases are TGTGCCAGCAGCTTCGGGACAGGCGGCGAGACCCAGTACTTC. Its protein product is CASSFGTGGETQYF.

Here the CDR3 DNA reads TGCGCCAGCAGTCAATCAAGGCAGCTGTATAGCAATCAGCCCCAGCATTTT. It translates to CASSQSRQLYSNQPQHF. V is TRBV23-1 and J is TRBJ1-5, with D uncertain. TRBV23-1 is identified as an open reading frame with a role that is uncertain. Trimming took 0 bases from V and 0 from J, leaving 12 bases between them. This CDR3 comprises 17 residues.

The V and J genes are TRBV27 and TRBJ1-2; the D gene is possibly TRBD1 (5 bases). CDR1 and CDR2 from the germline V gene are MNHEY and SMNVEV (reference sequence). Trimming left V 0 bases short and J 8 bases short, with 10 bases between. CDR3 length: 13 residues. CDR3: CASSLSAGDGYTF. The CDR3, as DNA: TGTGCCAGCAGTTTATCGGCGGGGGACGGCTACACCTTC.

The chain couples TRBV7-8 to TRBJ2-5, with 8 bases identical to TRBD2. The CDR3 extends over 14 amino acids. The germline gives CDR1 SGHVS, CDR2 FQNEAQ. The ends lost 5 bases at V and 4 bases at J; junction bases unmatched: 6. This CDR3 reads CASSDPGGGETQYF. In DNA form, the CDR3 reads TGTGCCAGCAGCGACCCGGGGGGGGGAGAGACCCAGTACTTC.

V gene TRBV27 combines with J gene TRBJ2-7, with D hard to call. Germline lookup yields CDR1 MNHEY and CDR2 SMNVEV (reference sequence). The CDR3 sequence is 17 residues long. The germline V and J ends were trimmed by 5 bases and 0 bases, with 20 bases remaining between them. The CDR3 region has the DNA TGTGCCAGCAGTCTCGAATACAGCCAGGCAGGCTCCTACGAGCAGTACTTC. Translated: CASSLEYSQAGSYEQYF.

The chain couples TRBV23-1 to TRBJ2-5; perhaps D is TRBD1 or TRBD2 (5 bases each). TRBV23-1 is designated an ORF whose function remains uncertain. V was pared by 10 bases and J by 4 bases, with 19 bases between. CDR3 size: 14 residues. In nucleotides, the CDR3 is TGCGCCAAACCGGACATCCCCGGAGGAGAGACCCAGTACTTC. This gives the protein CAKPDIPGGETQYF.

The chain combines TRBV14 with TRBJ2-7, with D possibly matching TRBD1 (6 bases). The CDR3 loop spans 16 amino acids. In germline, CDR1 is SGHDN, CDR2 FVKESK. Trimming shortened V by 4 bases and J by 6 bases, and 22 bases separated the two germline ends. In nucleotides, the CDR3 is TGTGCCAGCAGCCCATTGGGGGCTAGCAGCAGAAGCGAGCAGTACTTC. The encoded protein is CASSPLGASSRSEQYF.

This clone showed up just once. The chain combines TRBV7-2 with TRBJ2-7, with TRBD2 matching over 7 bases. V dropped 5 bases and J dropped 9; count of bases not matched to a gene: 10. The CDR3 extends over 13 amino acids. Germline V gene sequence: CDR1 SGHTA, CDR2 FQGNSA. As DNA, the CDR3 is TGTGCCAGCAGCCAAGCGGGGTTAAGGGGGCAGTACTTC. This gives the protein CASSQAGLRGQYF. The full variable domain, with the rest looked up from reference TRBV7-2 and TRBJ2-7, is GAGVSQSPSNKVTEKGKDVELRCDPISGHTALYWYRQSLGQGLEFLIYFQGNSAPDKSGLPSDRFSAERTGGSVSTLTIQRTQQEDSAVYLCASSQAGLRGQYFGPGTRLTVT.

The chain is built from TRBV27 and TRBJ2-7; weak D call: TRBD1 (7 bases). The germline V and J ends were trimmed by 4 bases and 4 bases, with 17 bases remaining between them. Germline V gives CDR1 MNHEY, CDR2 SMNVEV (reference sequence). This CDR3 has 15 residues. The CDR3 loop is CASSSLGGGEYEQYF. The CDR3 DNA reads as TGTGCCAGCAGTTCCTTAGGGGGCGGGGAATACGAGCAGTACTTC.

The chain uses TRBV9 and TRBJ2-1; no reliable D call. CDR1 is SGDLS and CDR2 is YYNGEE in the germline V gene. V was trimmed by 3 bases and J by 4 bases, leaving 11 bases between them. The CDR3 runs 14 residues. CDR3 amino acids: CASSADYLYNEQFF. CDR3 in DNA: TGTGCCAGCAGCGCCGATTACCTATACAATGAGCAGTTCTTC.

This chain uses TRBV28 with TRBJ2-5; TRBD1 or TRBD2 may be the D gene (5 bases each). With 3 bases removed from V and 5 bases from J, the gap between germline ends came to 16 bases. The germline V gene encodes CDR1 MDHEN and CDR2 SYDVKM. The CDR3 loop spans 15 amino acids. The chain's CDR3 is CASSFLSGGVETQYF. DNA of the CDR3: TGTGCCAGCAGTTTCCTCTCTGGGGGAGTGGAGACCCAGTACTTC.

The chain carries TRBV7-2 and TRBJ2-3; D gene ambiguous. The V gene's germline CDR1 is SGHTA and CDR2 FQGNSA. The CDR3 is made up of 12 amino acids. Trimming shortened V by 3 bases and J by 4 bases, and 5 bases separated the two germline ends. CDR3 coding DNA: TGTGCCAGCAGCTTTCCGGCAGATACGCAGTATTTT. Its translation: CASSFPADTQYF. The full variable domain, its missing parts supplied by reference TRBV7-2 and TRBJ2-3, is GAGVSQSPSNKVTEKGKDVELRCDPISGHTALYWYRQSLGQGLEFLIYFQGNSAPDKSGLPSDRFSAERTGGSVSTLTIQRTQQEDSAVYLCASSFPADTQYFGPGTRLTVL.